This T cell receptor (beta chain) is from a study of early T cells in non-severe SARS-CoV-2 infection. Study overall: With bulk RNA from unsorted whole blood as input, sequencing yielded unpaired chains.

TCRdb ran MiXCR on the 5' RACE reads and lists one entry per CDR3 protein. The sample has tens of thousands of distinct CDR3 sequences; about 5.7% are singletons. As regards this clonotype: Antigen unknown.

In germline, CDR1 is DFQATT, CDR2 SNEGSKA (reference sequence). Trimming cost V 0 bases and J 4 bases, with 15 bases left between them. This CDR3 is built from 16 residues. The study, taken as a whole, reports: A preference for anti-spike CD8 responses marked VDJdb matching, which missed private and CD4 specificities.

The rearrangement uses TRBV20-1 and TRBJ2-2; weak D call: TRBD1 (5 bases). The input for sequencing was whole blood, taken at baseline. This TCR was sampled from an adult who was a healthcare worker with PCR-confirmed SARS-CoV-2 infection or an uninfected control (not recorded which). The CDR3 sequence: CSARELAQGATGELFF. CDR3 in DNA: TGCAGTGCTAGAGAGCTGGCTCAAGGGGCCACCGGGGAGCTGTTTTTT.